This T cell receptor (beta chain) was documented in a study of T cell responses to AZD1222 COVID-19 vaccine. Notes on the study in general: Targets within unmutated variant regions were reportedly found for nearly half of spike-specific TCRs. The study found vaccine-associated CD4 TCRs spanning spike, dominant at 160-218 and 743-854. The peak T cell response came first, and repertoires were sampled only after it. Donors, mostly white British, included more females; clonal diversity was possibly underestimated.

Method: immunoSEQ multiplex PCR; TCRdb's copy keeps in-frame clones and lacks some. The profile shows 70,000 to 85,000 clones, over 80% of them singletons. In this sample, this clone is large. Its target is unknown. V shed 6 bases and J shed 0 bases, with 11 bases lying between them. CDR3 length: 14 amino acids. Germline CDR1 and CDR2: LGHDT and YNNKEL (reference sequence). The rearrangement uses TRBV3-1 (or the pseudogene TRBV3-2) and TRBJ1-1; weak D call: TRBD1 (6 bases). The sample consisted of peripheral blood, taken on day 0 of AZD1222 vaccination. This TCR was sampled from an adult in good health. This CDR3 reads CASRPGAMNTEAFF. The CDR3 DNA is TGTGCCAGCAGGCCGGGGGCGATGAACACTGAAGCTTTCTTT.